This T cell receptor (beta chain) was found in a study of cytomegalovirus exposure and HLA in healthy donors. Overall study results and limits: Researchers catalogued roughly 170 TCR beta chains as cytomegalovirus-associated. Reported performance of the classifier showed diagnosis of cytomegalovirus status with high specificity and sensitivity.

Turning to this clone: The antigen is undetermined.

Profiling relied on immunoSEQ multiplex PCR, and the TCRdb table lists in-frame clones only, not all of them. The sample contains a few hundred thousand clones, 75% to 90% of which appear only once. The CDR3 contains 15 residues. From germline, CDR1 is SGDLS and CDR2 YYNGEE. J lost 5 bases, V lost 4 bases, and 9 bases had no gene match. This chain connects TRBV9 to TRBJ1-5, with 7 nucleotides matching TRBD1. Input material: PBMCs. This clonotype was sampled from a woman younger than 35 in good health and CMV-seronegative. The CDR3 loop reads CASSSYRDSDQPQHF. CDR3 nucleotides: TGTGCCAGCAGCTCTTACCGGGACAGCGATCAGCCCCAGCATTTT.